This T cell receptor (beta chain) was profiled in a study of cytomegalovirus exposure and HLA in healthy donors. The PCR made use of 60 Vbeta and 13 Jbeta primers. Repertoires were generated with immunoSEQ multiplex PCR, while TCRdb's copy carries only in-frame clones and drops some. The sample has 210,000 or so clones; around 89% are singletons. Study-wide findings and caveats: Despite most TCR sequences being rare, some public TCRs occurred in many donors. The authors excluded some V segments, including TRBV6-2 and TRBV6-3, as indistinguishable.

Notes on this clone: The antigen remains unidentified.

Trimming took off 0 bases at V and 1 base at J, with 4 bases between the two ends. Germline assignment: CDR1 SGDLS and CDR2 YYNGEE. The CDR3 contains 13 residues. The rearrangement uses TRBV9 and TRBJ2-5; no firm D call. This receptor was identified in a woman under 30 in good health and CMV-seronegative. The material sequenced was PBMCs. As DNA, the CDR3 is TGTGCCAGCAGCGTAGCCAGCCAAGAGACCCAGTACTTC. It codes for CASSVASQETQYF.